The present T cell receptor beta chain was sequenced within a study of shared clonotypes between healthy human individuals. Study background: Donors, aged 18 to 49, were a couple of women and three men.

Adults of Caucasian background living in Nashville, Tennessee made up all donors. Researchers ran the assay at a deep level. Every subset had its genomic DNA shared out evenly among several immunoSEQ plates. Some clones are missing from TCRdb's copy, which holds only in-frame ones; the method was immunoSEQ multiplex PCR. The sample lists around 500,000 clones; roughly 77% were seen once. The sequence derives from a woman aged 35 to 49 in good health. Some clones in this sample may be carry-over from other donors' samples. The sample was PBMCs.

The CDR3 loop is CASSLGTPIPFSGNTIYF. DNA of the CDR3: TGTGCCAGCAGCTTGGGAACTCCTATACCCTTCTCTGGAAACACCATATATTTT. The J gene is TRBJ1-3, the V gene TRBV7-9; D is uncertain. With 3 bases removed from V and 0 bases from J, the gap between germline ends came to 18 bases. CDR1 and CDR2 from the germline V gene are SEHNR and FQNEAQ (reference sequence). The CDR3 extends over 18 amino acids.